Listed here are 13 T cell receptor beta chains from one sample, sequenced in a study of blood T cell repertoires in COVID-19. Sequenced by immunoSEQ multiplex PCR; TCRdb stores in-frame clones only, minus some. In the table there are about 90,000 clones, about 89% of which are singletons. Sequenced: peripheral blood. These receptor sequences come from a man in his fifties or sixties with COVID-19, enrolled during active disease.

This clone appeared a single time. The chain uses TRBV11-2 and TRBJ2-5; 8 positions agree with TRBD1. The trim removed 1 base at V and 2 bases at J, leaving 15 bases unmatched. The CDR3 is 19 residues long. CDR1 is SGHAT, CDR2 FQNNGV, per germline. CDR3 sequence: CASSLAHPGTGGLQETQYF. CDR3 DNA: TGTGCCAGCAGCTTAGCCCACCCCGGGACAGGAGGGTTGCAAGAGACCCAGTACTTC.

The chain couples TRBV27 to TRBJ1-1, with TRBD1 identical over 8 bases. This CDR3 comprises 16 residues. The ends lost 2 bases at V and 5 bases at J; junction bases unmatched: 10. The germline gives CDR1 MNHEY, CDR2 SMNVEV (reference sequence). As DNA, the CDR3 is TGTGCCAGCAGTTTAAGCGGTCGAACAGGGGGGACTGAAGCTTTCTTT. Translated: CASSLSGRTGGTEAFF.

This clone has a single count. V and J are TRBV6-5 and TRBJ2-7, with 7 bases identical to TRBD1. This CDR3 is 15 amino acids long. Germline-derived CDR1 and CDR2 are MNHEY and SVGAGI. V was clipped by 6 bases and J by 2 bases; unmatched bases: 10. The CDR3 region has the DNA TGTGCCAGCAGCGCCAAAACAGGGGACCCCTACGAGCAGTACTTC. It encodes CASSAKTGDPYEQYF.

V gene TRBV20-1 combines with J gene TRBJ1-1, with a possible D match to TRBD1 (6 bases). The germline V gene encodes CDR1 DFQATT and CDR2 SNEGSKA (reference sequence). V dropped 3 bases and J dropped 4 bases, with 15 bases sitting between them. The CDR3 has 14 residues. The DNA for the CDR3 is TGCAGTGCTAGTCTACAGGGTAGGGGCACTGAAGCTTTCTTT. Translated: CSASLQGRGTEAFF.

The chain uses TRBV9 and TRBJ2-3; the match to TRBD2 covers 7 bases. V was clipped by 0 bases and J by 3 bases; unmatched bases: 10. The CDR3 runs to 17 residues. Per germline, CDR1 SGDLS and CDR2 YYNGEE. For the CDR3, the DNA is TGTGCCAGCAGCGTAGATCCTTTGCGGGGGAAAACAGATACGCAGTATTTT. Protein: CASSVDPLRGKTDTQYF.

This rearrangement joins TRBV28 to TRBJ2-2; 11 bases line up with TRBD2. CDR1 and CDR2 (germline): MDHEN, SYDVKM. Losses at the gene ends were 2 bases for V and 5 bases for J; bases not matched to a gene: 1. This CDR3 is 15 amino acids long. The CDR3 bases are TGTGCCAGCAGTTTACTAGCGGGGGGAACCGGGGAGCTGTTTTTT. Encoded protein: CASSLLAGGTGELFF.

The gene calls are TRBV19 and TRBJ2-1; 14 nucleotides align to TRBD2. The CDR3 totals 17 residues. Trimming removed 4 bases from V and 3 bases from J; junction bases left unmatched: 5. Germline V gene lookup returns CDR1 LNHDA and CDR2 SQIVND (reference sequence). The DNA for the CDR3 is TGTGCCAGTAGTACCCGGACTAGCGGGGGGTACTACAATGAGCAGTTCTTC. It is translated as CASSTRTSGGYYNEQFF.

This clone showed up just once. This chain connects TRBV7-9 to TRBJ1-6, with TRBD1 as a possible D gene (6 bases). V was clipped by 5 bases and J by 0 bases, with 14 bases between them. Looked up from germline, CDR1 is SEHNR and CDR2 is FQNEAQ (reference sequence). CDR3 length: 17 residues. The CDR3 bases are TGTGCCAGCAGCCCCCCCAGGGGAAGCTCCTATAATTCACCCCTCCACTTT. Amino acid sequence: CASSPPRGSSYNSPLHF.

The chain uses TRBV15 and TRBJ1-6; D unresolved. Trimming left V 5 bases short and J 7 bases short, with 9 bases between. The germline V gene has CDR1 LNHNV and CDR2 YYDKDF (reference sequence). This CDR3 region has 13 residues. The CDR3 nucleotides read TGTGCCACCAGCGCAGACTTAAATTCACCCCTCCACTTT. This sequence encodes CATSADLNSPLHF.

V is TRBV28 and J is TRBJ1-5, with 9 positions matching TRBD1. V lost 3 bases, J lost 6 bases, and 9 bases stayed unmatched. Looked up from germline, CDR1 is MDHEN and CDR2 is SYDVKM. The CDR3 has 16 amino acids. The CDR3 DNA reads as TGTGCCAGCAGTTTCCGGGACAGGGTACCCCGTCAGCCCCAGCATTTT. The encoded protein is CASSFRDRVPRQPQHF. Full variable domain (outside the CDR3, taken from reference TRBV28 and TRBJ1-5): DVKVTQSSRYLVKRTGEKVFLECVQDMDHENMFWYRQDPGLGLRLIYFSYDVKMKEKGDIPEGYSVSREKKERFSLILESASTNQTSMYLCASSFRDRVPRQPQHFGDGTRLSIL.

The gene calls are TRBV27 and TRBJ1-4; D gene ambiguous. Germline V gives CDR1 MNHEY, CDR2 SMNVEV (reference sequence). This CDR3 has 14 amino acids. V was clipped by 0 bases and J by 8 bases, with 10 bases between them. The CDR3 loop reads CASSLSSREEKLFF. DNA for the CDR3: TGTGCCAGCAGTTTATCTAGCCGAGAAGAAAAACTGTTTTTT.

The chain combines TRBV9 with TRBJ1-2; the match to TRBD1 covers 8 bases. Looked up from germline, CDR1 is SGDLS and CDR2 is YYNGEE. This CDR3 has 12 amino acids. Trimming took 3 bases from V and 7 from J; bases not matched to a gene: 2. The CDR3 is CASSGTGFGYTF. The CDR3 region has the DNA TGTGCCAGCAGCGGGACAGGGTTTGGCTACACCTTC.

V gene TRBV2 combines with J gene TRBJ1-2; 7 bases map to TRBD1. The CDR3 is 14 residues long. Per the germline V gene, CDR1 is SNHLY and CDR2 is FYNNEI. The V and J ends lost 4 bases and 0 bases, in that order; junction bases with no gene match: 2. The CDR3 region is CASSGQGANYGYTF. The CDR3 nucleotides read TGTGCCAGCAGTGGACAGGGAGCTAACTATGGCTACACCTTC.